This entry features one TCR beta chain sequence. These data belong to a study of blood T cell repertoires in COVID-19. About the research overall: Material from acute and convalescent COVID-19 was sourced from the United States, Italy and Spain. T cells, B-cell-depleted T cells, or PBMCs supplied cDNA or gDNA.

Seattle patient enrollment occurred during active infection, with longitudinal follow-up thereafter. Germline V gene lookup returns CDR1 GTSNPN and CDR2 SVGIG (reference sequence). The CDR3 spans 12 residues. Trimming removed 1 base at V and 8 bases at J, with 9 bases between. Libraries were prepared by immunoSEQ multiplex PCR; TCRdb keeps only in-frame clonotypes and omits some of them. The sample records 250,000 to 300,000 clones, less than 90% being singletons. Sequencing was carried out using peripheral blood. This sequence was found in a woman in her 70s with COVID-19, enrolled during active disease. The chain combines TRBV30 with TRBJ1-3; D gene unclear. CDR3 in amino acids: CAWSGSDYTIYF. Written as DNA, the CDR3 is TGTGCCTGGAGTGGGAGTGATTACACCATATATTTT.